The T cell receptor (beta chain) described here comes from a study of blood T cell repertoires in COVID-19. Study-level background: Acute-phase and convalescent COVID-19 samples originated in the United States, Italy and Spain. T cells, B-cell-depleted T cells, or PBMCs provided the cDNA or gDNA that served as material.

Authors' analysis steps: Nucleated cell counts were estimated from reference gene primer amplification. Produced via immunoSEQ multiplex PCR; TCRdb's table is partial and in-frame only. The V and J calls and clone size are taken from that table; D and trimming were inferred from the DNA. Altogether about 260,000 clones are present, roughly 86% being singletons, with the ten largest covering about 8.7%. Germline V gene data show CDR1 as SGHNT and CDR2 as YENEEA. The V segment lost 5 bases and the J segment 2 bases; nucleotides outside the gene matches: 7. The CDR3 is 15 amino acids. This TCR derives from a man in his forties or fifties with active or convalescent COVID-19. This chain links TRBV11-3 with TRBJ2-3; TRBD1 matches 7 bases. Material for sequencing was peripheral blood. This chain's CDR3 is CASSQGGSNTDTQYF. CDR3 nucleotide sequence: TGTGCCAGCAGCCAAGGGGGCTCTAACACAGATACGCAGTATTTT.